Presented here are 27 T cell receptor beta chains from one specimen sequenced in a study of cytomegalovirus exposure and HLA in healthy donors (dated 2017 in TCRdb). The library was produced with the immunoSEQ multiplex PCR assay. For the multiplex PCR, a mixture combining 60 forward primers for TCR Vbeta segments and 13 reverse primers for TCR Jbeta segments was used. The immuneACCESS repertoire file appears here via TCRdb, limited to in-frame rearrangements. These files lack a portion of the clones; in checked studies, under half of the deficit traces to unresolved V genes, and the cause of the others is not known. Across this sample there are under 200,000 clones, with roughly 70% seen only once. The ten largest clonotypes hold over 1.5% of the sample. Sequencing used PBMCs. The receptors shown here come from a woman aged 25 to 39 in good health and CMV-seronegative.

This clone was found once. The chain joins TRBV7-2 to TRBJ2-1; 16 positions agree with TRBD2. The CDR3 contains 18 residues. The V segment lost 4 bases and the J segment 0 bases; nucleotides outside the gene matches: 3. The germline gives CDR1 SGHTA, CDR2 FQGNSA. The CDR3 bases are TGTGCCAGCAGCTCGGGACTAGCGGGAGGGCCCTCCTACAATGAGCAGTTCTTC. Amino acids: CASSSGLAGGPSYNEQFF.

The chain joins TRBV7-6 to TRBJ2-7; D gene uncertain. The CDR3 sequence is 14 residues long. V lost 5 bases, J lost 5 bases, and 16 bases lay in between. Germline V CDR1 and CDR2: SGHVS, FNYEAQ. The chain's CDR3 is CASSLGRLADEQYF. CDR3 DNA sequence: TGTGCCAGCAGCCTAGGCCGACTGGCAGACGAGCAGTACTTC.

This chain uses TRBV6-1 with TRBJ1-3, with TRBD1 as a possible D gene (6 bases). Trimming took 6 bases from V and 0 from J, leaving 9 bases between them. The CDR3 is 14 amino acids. From germline, CDR1 is MNHNS and CDR2 SASEGT. CDR3 sequence reads: CASSRQVSGNTIYF. In DNA form, the CDR3 reads TGTGCCAGCAGCCGACAGGTCTCTGGAAACACCATATATTTT.

The rearrangement links TRBV5-5 to TRBJ2-5; D uncertain. Deletions cut 4 bases from V and 5 bases from J, with 12 bases between. This CDR3 contains 13 residues. Germline values: CDR1 SGHKS, CDR2 YYEKEE (reference sequence). The CDR3 DNA follows: TGTGCCAGCAGCCCCCAGTGGTTGGAGACCCAGTACTTC. Amino acid sequence: CASSPQWLETQYF. Filled out from reference TRBV5-5 and TRBJ2-5, the complete variable domain reads DAGVTQSPTHLIKTRGQQVTLRCSPISGHKSVSWYQQVLGQGPQFIFQYYEKEERGRGNFPDRFSARQFPNYSSELNVNALLLGDSALYLCASSPQWLETQYFGPGTRLLVL.

V usage is TRBV10-2 and J usage is TRBJ2-1; D uncertain. V was shortened by 5 bases and J by 2 bases, with 7 bases between the two germline ends. Germline-derived CDR1 and CDR2 are WSHSY and SAAADI. This CDR3 contains 13 residues. In nucleotides, the CDR3 is TGCGCCAGCAGTCCCGACACCTACAATGAGCAGTTCTTC. This gives the protein CASSPDTYNEQFF.

This chain links TRBV6-1 with TRBJ1-1, with D perhaps TRBD1 (5 bases). V shed 0 bases and J shed 7 bases, with 15 bases lying between them. Per germline, CDR1 MNHNS and CDR2 SASEGT. This CDR3 has 15 amino acids. The CDR3 bases are TGTGCCAGCAGTGAAGCCCCAGGGTGGGAAGGTGAAGCTTTCTTT. This translates into CASSEAPGWEGEAFF.

The chain joins TRBV7-2 to TRBJ1-3; a weak D match, TRBD1 (5 bases). The CDR3 totals 14 residues. Trimming removed 5 bases from V and 4 bases from J, with 12 bases in between. In germline, CDR1 is SGHTA, CDR2 FQGNSA. The CDR3 DNA reads TGTGCCAGCAGCCACGCAGGGATCGGAAACACCATATATTTT. This gives the protein CASSHAGIGNTIYF.

This rearrangement joins TRBV18 to TRBJ1-1; maybe TRBD1 (6 bases). Germline values: CDR1 KGHSH, CDR2 LQKENI. The CDR3 length is 14 residues. V dropped 1 base and J dropped 7 bases, with 13 bases sitting between them. The CDR3 DNA follows: TGTGCCAGCTCACCACAGCAGGGGCAGGGTGAAGCTTTCTTT. Amino acid sequence: CASSPQQGQGEAFF.

The CDR3 nucleotides read TGCGCCAGCAGCTATACTAGCGGGAGTACAGATACGCAGTATTTT. Residues: CASSYTSGSTDTQYF. The chain carries TRBV4-3 and TRBJ2-3; 11 bases fit TRBD2. The ends lost 5 bases at V and 3 bases at J; junction bases unmatched: 4. The CDR3 covers 15 residues. Germline CDR1 and CDR2: LGHNA and YSLEER.

The chain recombines TRBV2 with TRBJ2-3; D might be TRBD2 (5 bases). Germline values: CDR1 SNHLY, CDR2 FYNNEI. The CDR3 contains 14 residues. V lost 9 bases to trimming and J lost 1 base, with 14 bases between them. Here the CDR3 DNA reads TGTGCCAGAAGGCCCGGGGATGGCACAGATACGCAGTATTTT. Its translation is CARRPGDGTDTQYF.

The genes are TRBV30 and TRBJ2-7; 7 bases align to TRBD2. Germline CDR1 and CDR2: GTSNPN and SVGIG (reference sequence). This CDR3 spans 10 amino acids. With 5 bases clipped from V and 6 bases from J, the junction kept 1 base outside the gene matches. The CDR3 loop is CAWGRAEQYF. CDR3 nucleotide sequence: TGTGCCTGGGGGAGGGCCGAGCAGTACTTC.

V is TRBV6-6 and J is TRBJ2-7; tentatively, D is TRBD1 (6 bases). This CDR3 has 13 amino acids. Germline V lookup: CDR1 MNHNY, CDR2 SVGAGI (reference sequence). Trimming took off 9 bases at V and 3 bases at J, with 15 bases between the two ends. The CDR3 spells CASDPGHFYEQYF. Written as DNA, the CDR3 is TGTGCCAGTGACCCGGGACACTTCTACGAGCAGTACTTC.

V and J are TRBV27 and TRBJ1-5; the match to TRBD1 covers 10 bases. CDR3 length: 16 residues. With 6 bases clipped from V and 2 bases from J, the junction kept 7 bases outside the gene matches. Germline CDR1 is MNHEY and CDR2 is SMNVEV (reference sequence). In DNA form, the CDR3 reads TGTGCCAGCAGAGACGGACAGGGGGTTGGCAATCAGCCCCAGCATTTT. Translation: CASRDGQGVGNQPQHF.

The chain combines TRBV7-3 with TRBJ1-5; 10 bases are a match to TRBD1. The junction had 9 bases not matched to a gene; V was cut back by 5 bases and J by 5 bases. The CDR3 sequence is 16 residues long. The germline gives CDR1 SGHTA, CDR2 FQGTGA. In DNA, the CDR3 is TGTGCCAGCAGCCCGCGATGGACAGGGGGTGATCAGCCCCAGCATTTT. Translated, it gives CASSPRWTGGDQPQHF.

This clone was picked up a small number of times. This CDR3 is CASSPAGGEGYGYTF. The CDR3 DNA follows: TGTGCCAGCTCACCTGCAGGGGGTGAGGGTTATGGCTACACCTTC. The V gene is TRBV18, the J gene TRBJ1-2, with TRBD1 identical over 7 bases. V lost 3 bases to trimming and J lost 5 bases; unmatched junction nucleotides: 9. CDR3 size: 15 residues. CDR1 KGHSH and CDR2 LQKENI come from the germline V gene.

V is TRBV18 and J is TRBJ1-3; D gene unclear. V was cut by 0 bases and J by 1 base, with 7 bases left in between. CDR1 KGHSH and CDR2 LQKENI come from the germline V gene. The CDR3 consists of 15 residues. DNA for the CDR3: TGTGCCAGCTCACCACCGGCTGATTCTGGAAACACCATATATTTT. It is translated as CASSPPADSGNTIYF.

Here the CDR3 reads CASSLYDRSTDTQYF. The CDR3 DNA sequence: TGTGCCAGCAGTCTTTACGACAGGTCCACAGATACGCAGTATTTT. The chain is built from TRBV27 and TRBJ2-3, with D possibly being TRBD1 (6 bases). Per the germline V gene, CDR1 is MNHEY and CDR2 is SMNVEV (reference sequence). V was clipped by 5 bases and J by 2 bases, with 14 bases between them. This CDR3 has 15 residues.

This sequence joins TRBV5-5 and TRBJ2-7; 11 bases align to TRBD2. This CDR3 has 15 amino acids. Germline loops: CDR1 SGHKS, CDR2 YYEKEE (reference sequence). Losses at the gene ends were 3 bases for V and 2 bases for J; bases not matched to a gene: 4. The CDR3 spells CASSSGLADAYEQYF. CDR3 nucleotides: TGTGCCAGCAGCTCGGGACTAGCGGACGCCTACGAGCAGTACTTC.

The V and J genes are TRBV11-2 and TRBJ1-1; D remains unclear. This CDR3 has 11 residues. Deletions cut 0 bases from V and 7 bases from J, with 3 bases between. The germline V gene has CDR1 SGHAT and CDR2 FQNNGV. CDR3 coding DNA: TGTGCCAGCAGCTTAGACCGTGAAGCTTTCTTT. It specifies CASSLDREAFF. The whole variable domain, filled in from reference TRBV11-2 and TRBJ1-1, reads EAGVAQSPRYKIIEKRQSVAFWCNPISGHATLYWYQQILGQGPKLLIQFQNNGVVDDSQLPKDRFSAERLKGVDSTLKIQPAKLEDSAVYLCASSLDREAFFGQGTRLTVV.

J is TRBJ2-7 and V is TRBV2; tentative D call: TRBD2 (6 bases). Germline lookup yields CDR1 SNHLY and CDR2 FYNNEI. V was shortened by 3 bases and J by 7 bases, with 16 bases between the two germline ends. The CDR3 length is 14 residues. CDR3 nucleotides: TGTGCCAGCAGTGATACGGGGGTCCATGGTGAGCAGTACTTC. This translates into CASSDTGVHGEQYF.

This clone was seen once. The CDR3 DNA reads TGTGCCATCAGCCCGGGACAGGCTGAAAAACTGTTTTTT. Its translation is CAISPGQAEKLFF. V gene TRBV10-3 combines with J gene TRBJ1-4, with 8 bases matching TRBD1. Trimming cost V 6 bases and J 7 bases; bases outside gene matches: 4. The CDR3 loop spans 13 amino acids. The germline gives CDR1 ENHRY, CDR2 SYGVKD.

The genes are TRBV9 and TRBJ2-2; no firm D call. Trimming took 0 bases from V and 2 from J, leaving 11 bases between them. Germline CDR1 reads SGDLS; CDR2 reads YYNGEE. The CDR3 consists of 16 residues. The CDR3 loop is CASSVVLRPNTGELFF. Written as DNA, the CDR3 is TGTGCCAGCAGCGTAGTTCTGAGGCCTAACACCGGGGAGCTGTTTTTT.

This clone was detected a few times. The V gene is TRBV5-4, the J gene TRBJ2-7; unclear D gene. Trimming removed 2 bases at V and 7 bases at J, with 10 bases between. CDR1 and CDR2 (germline): SGHNT, YYREEE (reference sequence). The CDR3 loop spans 12 amino acids. The CDR3: CASSFRGAEQYF. The CDR3 coding sequence is TGTGCCAGCAGCTTCCGAGGTGCGGAGCAGTACTTC.

The CDR3 DNA reads as TGCGCCAGCAGCCAAGCAAGCGGAATTAACTATGGCTACACCTTC. This translates into CASSQASGINYGYTF. The chain links TRBV4-1 to TRBJ1-2; no definite D call. This CDR3 comprises 15 residues. V lost 1 base to trimming and J lost 1 base, with 10 bases between them. Per germline, CDR1 MGHRA and CDR2 YSYEKL.

This chain uses TRBV2 with TRBJ1-4, with D unclear. Germline V CDR1 and CDR2: SNHLY, FYNNEI. Between the trimmed V and J ends, which lost 8 bases and 0 bases, there was a span of 10 bases. The length of the CDR3 is 14 residues. This chain's CDR3 is CASVRSATNEKLFF. CDR3 bases: TGTGCCAGCGTCAGAAGTGCAACTAATGAAAAACTGTTTTTT.

The chain links TRBV5-6 to TRBJ1-5, with a tentative D call TRBD1 (6 bases). The CDR3 contains 14 residues. Trimming stripped 2 bases from V and 4 bases from J, with 10 bases between. From germline, CDR1 is SGHDT and CDR2 YYEEEE. CDR3 sequence (DNA): TGTGCCAGCAGCTTCCGGGGGGCAAATCAGCCCCAGCATTTT. Translated: CASSFRGANQPQHF.

V and J are TRBV5-1 and TRBJ2-5; maybe TRBD2 (6 bases). CDR3 length: 14 amino acids. The germline V gene has CDR1 SGHRS and CDR2 YFSETQ. Trimming pared 4 bases from V and 2 bases from J, leaving 12 bases between. The CDR3 coding sequence is TGCGCCAGCAGCCGTTACGGGGGACAAGAGACCCAGTACTTC. Amino acid sequence: CASSRYGGQETQYF.